Listed here are 21 T cell receptor beta chains from one sample, sequenced in a study of spatial heterogeneity in lung cancer. Described time point: sample taken at primary tumor resection. Unsorted whole RNA from tumor, nontumor lung or frozen PBMC underwent sequencing. TCRdb recomputed calls from the 5' RACE reads with MiXCR, one row per CDR3 protein. The repertoire holds about 25,000 distinct CDR3 sequences, roughly 6.9% seen once, with over 11% in the top ten. This material consisted of PBMCs, taken at surgery. The receptors derive from a male donor with early-stage non-small cell lung cancer.

This clonotype showed up many times. The chain carries TRBV7-3 and TRBJ2-1; 9 nucleotides agree with TRBD1. There are 14 residues in the CDR3. Germline CDR1 SGHTA, CDR2 FQGTGA. V was clipped by 5 bases and J by 7 bases; unmatched bases: 6. CDR3 bases: TGTGCCAGCAGCGCCGGACAGGGGTGGAATGAGCAGTTCTTC. Encoded protein: CASSAGQGWNEQFF.

This clonotype occurred a few times. This chain links TRBV7-2 with TRBJ1-1, with D uncertain. The V and J ends lost 3 bases and 1 base respectively, with 9 bases between them. Germline V gene lookup returns CDR1 SGHTA and CDR2 FQGNSA. The CDR3 is 14 residues long. This chain's CDR3 is CASSFGGQNTEAFF. The CDR3 DNA reads TGTGCCAGCAGCTTCGGCGGTCAGAACACTGAAGCTTTCTTT.

This clonotype was counted between two and nine times. The genes are TRBV20-1 and TRBJ2-1; no clear D. The V gene's germline CDR1 is DFQATT and CDR2 SNEGSKA (reference sequence). The CDR3 extends over 17 amino acids. V was cut by 5 bases and J by 0 bases, with 20 bases left in between. The CDR3: CSASDRVPVNSYNEQFF. The DNA of the CDR3 is TGCAGTGCTTCCGATCGGGTACCTGTAAACTCCTACAATGAGCAGTTCTTC.

This clonotype occurred many times. V and J are TRBV3-1 and TRBJ1-1; 7 bases are a match to TRBD1. Germline CDR1 LGHDT, CDR2 YNNKEL (reference sequence). The V segment lost 1 base and the J segment 2 bases; nucleotides outside the gene matches: 7. CDR3 length: 16 amino acids. Written as DNA, the CDR3 is TGTGCCAGCAGCCAAGTGGGAACAGGGGATAACACTGAAGCTTTCTTT. Translation: CASSQVGTGDNTEAFF.

Relative to its sample, this clonotype is medium-sized. This sequence joins TRBV29-1 and TRBJ2-1; D not certain. The ends were cut back, 1 base at V and 10 bases at J, with 11 bases in the middle. In germline, CDR1 is SQVTM, CDR2 ANQGSEA. The CDR3 is 12 residues long. The CDR3 spells CSVEVRWGEQFF. CDR3 nucleotide sequence: TGCAGCGTTGAAGTACGGTGGGGAGAGCAGTTCTTC.

Sample share makes this clonotype medium-sized. The gene calls are TRBV20-1 and TRBJ1-5, with a tentative D call TRBD1 (6 bases). This CDR3 is 14 amino acids long. The ends were cut back, 4 bases at V and 6 bases at J, with 16 bases in the middle. The germline gives CDR1 DFQATT, CDR2 SNEGSKA (reference sequence). DNA for the CDR3: TGCAGTGCTATCCGAGGGGGGGCGAGTCAGCCCCAGCATTTT. Protein: CSAIRGGASQPQHF.

This clonotype was recorded many times. This chain uses TRBV6-5 with TRBJ2-4; weak D call: TRBD2 (6 bases). The CDR3 is 14 amino acids. Germline V gene data show CDR1 as MNHEY and CDR2 as SVGAGI. Trimming pared 6 bases from V and 7 bases from J, leaving 16 bases between. CDR3 sequence: CASRPVPGVNIQYF. As DNA, the CDR3 is TGTGCCAGCAGACCAGTCCCGGGGGTCAACATTCAGTACTTC.

This clonotype appeared many times. The genes are TRBV19 and TRBJ2-2; unclear D gene. The CDR3 is 11 residues long. Germline V lookup: CDR1 LNHDA, CDR2 SQIVND (reference sequence). Deletions cut 6 bases from V and 5 bases from J, with 4 bases between. The CDR3 DNA reads as TGTGCCAGTAGACGGACCGGGGAGCTGTTTTTT. Its protein is CASRRTGELFF.

This clonotype was counted many times. The chain joins TRBV5-1 to TRBJ2-6, with D maybe TRBD2 (5 bases). The CDR3 totals 13 residues. CDR1 SGHRS and CDR2 YFSETQ come from the germline V gene. The V and J ends lost 9 bases and 4 bases respectively, with 11 bases between them. The CDR3 here is CATLEAGANVLTF. The CDR3 DNA reads TGCGCCACCCTGGAGGCAGGGGCCAACGTCCTGACTTTC.

The V and J genes are TRBV7-8 and TRBJ2-1, with D perhaps given as TRBD1 or TRBD2 (5 bases each). The germline gives CDR1 SGHVS, CDR2 FQNEAQ. CDR3 length: 13 residues. V was pared by 8 bases and J by 6 bases, with 14 bases between. CDR3 region: CASRGSGANEQFF. For the CDR3, the DNA is TGTGCCAGCCGAGGGTCCGGGGCCAATGAGCAGTTCTTC.

This clonotype was detected many times. The rearrangement joins TRBV29-1 to TRBJ2-5; possibly TRBD2 for D (6 bases). The CDR3 runs 12 residues. V dropped 5 bases and J dropped 2 bases, with 9 bases sitting between them. The germline V gene encodes CDR1 SQVTM and CDR2 ANQGSEA. CDR3 in amino acids: CSVLGLQETQYF. The CDR3 nucleotides are TGCAGCGTTTTGGGACTGCAAGAGACCCAGTACTTC. The full variable domain, in which reference TRBV29-1 and TRBJ2-5 provide the parts outside the CDR3, is SAVISQKPSRDICQRGTSLTIQCQVDSQVTMMFWYRQQPGQSLTLIATANQGSEATYESGFVIDKFPISRPNLTFSTLTVSNMSPEDSSIYLCSVLGLQETQYFGPGTRLLVL.

This clonotype was detected ten times or more. In DNA, the CDR3 is TGTGCCAGCAGTTTAACCCTCACCGGGACTAGCGGGAGTACAGATACGCAGTATTTT. Protein sequence: CASSLTLTGTSGSTDTQYF. V gene TRBV28 combines with J gene TRBJ2-3; 14 nucleotides line up with TRBD2. CDR3 length: 19 amino acids. J was trimmed by 3 bases and V by 2 bases; bases with no gene match: 10. Germline CDR1 is MDHEN and CDR2 is SYDVKM.

This clonotype was found many times. V gene TRBV20-1 combines with J gene TRBJ2-2; TRBD1 matches 7 bases. J was trimmed by 4 bases and V by 4 bases; bases with no gene match: 6. CDR1 DFQATT and CDR2 SNEGSKA come from the germline V gene (reference sequence). This CDR3 is 14 amino acids long. The CDR3 sequence: CSAKGDSGTGELFF. DNA of the CDR3: TGCAGTGCTAAAGGGGACAGCGGCACCGGGGAGCTGTTTTTT.

This clonotype was seen ten or more times. The J gene is TRBJ2-5, the V gene TRBV20-1; 7 nucleotides line up with TRBD2. This CDR3 contains 14 residues. CDR1 DFQATT and CDR2 SNEGSKA come from the germline V gene (reference sequence). With V trimmed by 1 base and J by 4 bases, 6 bases remained unmatched. CDR3 DNA: TGCAGTGCTAGAGTGCGGGAGAGGGGAGAGACCCAGTACTTC. Residues: CSARVRERGETQYF.

This clonotype was counted many times. The CDR3 DNA is TGTGCCAGCTCGGGCAGGAACACTGAAGCTTTCTTT. Its translation is CASSGRNTEAFF. The gene calls are TRBV18 and TRBJ1-1; D not certain. The V end lost 6 bases, the J end lost 1 base, and 6 bases lay between the germline ends. This CDR3 spans 12 amino acids. Germline CDR1 reads KGHSH; CDR2 reads LQKENI.

This clonotype was counted only a few times. The chain joins TRBV28 to TRBJ2-7, with 10 bases aligning to TRBD2. Trimming removed 5 bases from V and 5 bases from J; junction bases left unmatched: 9. The CDR3 is 15 residues long. Germline loops: CDR1 MDHEN, CDR2 SYDVKM. CDR3 nucleotides: TGTGCCAGCAGTGAAATAGCGGGAGGTTCCCACGAGCAGTACTTC. It yields the protein CASSEIAGGSHEQYF.

This clonotype came up a few times. The rearrangement uses TRBV10-3 and TRBJ2-1; D might be TRBD1 (5 bases). There are 16 residues in the CDR3. V was clipped by 0 bases and J by 4 bases, with 13 bases between them. Germline loops: CDR1 ENHRY, CDR2 SYGVKD. CDR3 region: CAISESPQGVYNEQFF. DNA for the CDR3: TGTGCCATCAGTGAGTCCCCCCAAGGGGTATACAATGAGCAGTTCTTC.

This clonotype was seen a few times. The gene calls are TRBV11-1 and TRBJ2-5; 8 bases map to TRBD2. Trimming at V came to 5 bases and at J to 5 bases, leaving 10 bases not matched to a gene. Germline V CDR1 and CDR2: SGHAT, FQDESV (reference sequence). The CDR3 runs 15 residues. Here the CDR3 reads CASSGYGTSYETQYF. CDR3 DNA sequence: TGTGCCAGCAGCGGGTACGGGACTAGTTATGAGACCCAGTACTTC.

This clonotype came up many times. The chain couples TRBV27 to TRBJ1-3, with 10 bases fitting TRBD1. J was trimmed by 4 bases and V by 6 bases; bases with no gene match: 6. The CDR3 has 15 residues. Germline V lookup: CDR1 MNHEY, CDR2 SMNVEV (reference sequence). The CDR3, as DNA: TGTGCCAGCAGACAAGACAGGGGGCCGGGAAACACCATATATTTT. The encoded protein is CASRQDRGPGNTIYF.

This clonotype has a single count. The gene calls are TRBV6-5 and TRBJ2-5; 14 bases map to TRBD2. V lost 4 bases to trimming and J lost 2 bases; unmatched junction nucleotides: 3. The CDR3 runs to 16 residues. Germline CDR1 is MNHEY and CDR2 is SVGAGI. The DNA of the CDR3 is TGTGCCAGCAGTTTTGGACTAGCGGGGGGACAAGAGACCCAGTACTTC. Translated: CASSFGLAGGQETQYF.

This clonotype was seen a few times. This chain connects TRBV3-1 to TRBJ2-2; 9 bases are a match to TRBD2. Losses at the gene ends were 8 bases for V and 2 bases for J; bases not matched to a gene: 3. Germline V gene lookup returns CDR1 LGHDT and CDR2 YNNKEL (reference sequence). The CDR3 length is 14 residues. The DNA of the CDR3 is TGTGCCAGCGAACTAGCGGGTAACACCGGGGAGCTGTTTTTT. Translation: CASELAGNTGELFF.